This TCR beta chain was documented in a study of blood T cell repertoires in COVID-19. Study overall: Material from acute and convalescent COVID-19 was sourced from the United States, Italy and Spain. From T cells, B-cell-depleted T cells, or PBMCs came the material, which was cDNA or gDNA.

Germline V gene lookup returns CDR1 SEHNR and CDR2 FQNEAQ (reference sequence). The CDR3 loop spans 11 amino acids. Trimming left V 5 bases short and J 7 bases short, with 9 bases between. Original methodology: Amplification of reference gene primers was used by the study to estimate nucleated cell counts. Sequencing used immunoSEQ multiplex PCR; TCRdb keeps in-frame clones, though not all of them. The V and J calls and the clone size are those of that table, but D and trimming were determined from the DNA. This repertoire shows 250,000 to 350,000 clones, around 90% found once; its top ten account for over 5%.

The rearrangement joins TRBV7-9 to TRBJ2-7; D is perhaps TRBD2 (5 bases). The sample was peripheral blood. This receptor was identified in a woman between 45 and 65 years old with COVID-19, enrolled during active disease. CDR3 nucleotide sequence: TGTGCCAGCAGCCCGGGATGGGAGCAGTACTTC. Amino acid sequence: CASSPGWEQYF.